A single TCR beta chain is shown here with its context. These data belong to a study of T cell responses to AZD1222 COVID-19 vaccine. Overall study context: Samples with a second dose at about 4 or about 12 weeks were pooled together.

The CDR3 consists of 15 residues. Germline V gene sequence: CDR1 SNHLY, CDR2 FYNNEI. V lost 4 bases and J 4 bases, leaving 16 bases between the germline ends. TCRdb's copy holds only in-frame clones and misses some; the assay was immunoSEQ multiplex PCR. Among about 140,000 clones listed, roughly 92% were seen once. The sequences come from peripheral blood, collected on day 0 of AZD1222 vaccination. The receptor's source is an adult in good health. V usage is TRBV2 and J usage is TRBJ1-2; D call uncertain. CDR3 in amino acids: CASSGSDKSVYGYTF. In DNA form, the CDR3 reads TGTGCCAGCAGTGGAAGCGACAAGTCGGTCTATGGCTACACCTTC.